This T cell receptor (beta chain) was found in a study of T-cell memory formation after mild COVID-19. TCRdb analysed the 5' RACE reads with MiXCR anew, one entry per CDR3 protein. In the table there are 540,000 or so distinct CDR3 sequences, 20% of which are singletons. In this sample, this clonotype turned up many times. The CDR3 sequence is 13 residues long. The germline V gene encodes CDR1 KGHSY and CDR2 FQNENV. V was pared by 4 bases and J by 6 bases, with 2 bases of the junction left unmatched. V usage is TRBV16 and J usage is TRBJ2-1; TRBD2 aligns across 8 bases. Sequencing was done on a sample of PBMCs or a T cell subset sorted from them (not recorded which). The receptor was isolated from an adult woman who had mild COVID-19 (a few samples of this study predate the infection). Cell type and time point are not known. The CDR3 DNA reads as TGTGCCAGCAGCCCCGGGGGGGGCAATGAGCAGTTCTTC. Protein sequence: CASSPGGGNEQFF.